This TCR beta chain was recovered during a study of blood T cell repertoires in COVID-19. Overall study: The United States, Italy and Spain were the sources of the acute and convalescent COVID-19 samples. PBMCs, B-cell-depleted T cells, or T cells were the source of the cDNA or gDNA that made up the material.

In the original processing: Amplified reference gene primers provided the basis for estimating nucleated cell counts. TCRdb keeps only in-frame clones here, not all; method: immunoSEQ multiplex PCR. Clonal size and the V and J genes are those of that table, whereas D and trimming came from the DNA. There are 150,000 to 160,000 clones in the sample; roughly 80% occur only once, and about 29% lies in the top ten. CDR1 is LGHDT and CDR2 is YNNKEL in the germline V gene (reference sequence). The CDR3 runs 14 residues. Trimming at V came to 4 bases and at J to 10 bases, leaving 6 bases not matched to a gene.

This receptor was obtained from a woman aged 55-75 years with acute or convalescent COVID-19. V is TRBV3-1 (or the pseudogene TRBV3-2) and J is TRBJ1-6, with 8 bases lining up with TRBD1. Sequenced sample: peripheral blood. DNA for the CDR3: TGTGCCAGCAGCCCCCGACAGGGGAGCTCACCCCTCCACTTT. This gives the protein CASSPRQGSSPLHF.